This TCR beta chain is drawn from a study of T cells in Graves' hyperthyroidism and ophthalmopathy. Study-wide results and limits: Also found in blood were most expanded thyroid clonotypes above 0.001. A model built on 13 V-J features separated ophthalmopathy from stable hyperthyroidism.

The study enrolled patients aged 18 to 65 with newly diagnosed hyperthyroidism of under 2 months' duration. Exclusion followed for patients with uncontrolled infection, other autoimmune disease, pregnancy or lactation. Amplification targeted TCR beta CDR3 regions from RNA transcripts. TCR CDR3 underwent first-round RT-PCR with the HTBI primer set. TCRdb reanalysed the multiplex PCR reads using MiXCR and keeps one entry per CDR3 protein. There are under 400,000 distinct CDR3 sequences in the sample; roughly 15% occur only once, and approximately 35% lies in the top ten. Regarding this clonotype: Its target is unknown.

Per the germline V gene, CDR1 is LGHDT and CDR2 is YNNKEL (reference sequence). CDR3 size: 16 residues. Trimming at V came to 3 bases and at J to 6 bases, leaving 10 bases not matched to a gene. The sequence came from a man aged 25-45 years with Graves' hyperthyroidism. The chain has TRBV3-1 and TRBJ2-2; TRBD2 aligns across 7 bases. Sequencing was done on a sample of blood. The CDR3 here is CASSHSRGGPPGELFF. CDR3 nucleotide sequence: TGTGCCAGCAGCCATTCGCGGGGAGGGCCGCCCGGGGAGCTGTTTTTT.